The 8 T cell receptor beta chains presented below share a single source sample, sequenced in a study of T-cell memory formation after mild COVID-19. MiXCR, run by TCRdb on the 5' RACE reads, gives a single entry per CDR3 protein. Of 300,000 to 400,000 distinct CDR3 sequences listed, 14% are singletons. Sequenced sample: PBMCs or a T cell subset sorted from them (not recorded which). The receptors originated from a man aged 18 to 30 who had mild COVID-19 (a few samples of this study predate the infection). Cell type and time point are not known.

This clonotype showed up just a few times. The V gene is TRBV18, the J gene TRBJ1-2; D gene ambiguous. This CDR3 comprises 13 residues. Germline V CDR1 and CDR2: KGHSH, LQKENI. V dropped 3 bases and J dropped 0 bases, with 5 bases sitting between them. CDR3 in DNA: TGTGCCAGCTCACCGGCGGCTAACTATGGCTACACCTTC. Translation gives CASSPAANYGYTF.

The chain employs TRBV7-9 and TRBJ2-1, with D possibly TRBD1 on 5 matching bases. V dropped 4 bases and J dropped 10 bases, with 20 bases sitting between them. This CDR3 contains 15 residues. The germline CDR1 and CDR2 sequences are SEHNR and FQNEAQ (reference sequence). The CDR3 nucleotides are TGTGCCAGCAGCTATAATACAGGTCCCGGTAGGGAGCAGTTCTTC. Its translation is CASSYNTGPGREQFF.

This clonotype occurred a few times. The chain employs TRBV4-3 and TRBJ1-2; D is unresolved. Trimming shortened V by 0 bases and J by 2 bases, and 13 bases separated the two germline ends. The CDR3 is 16 residues long. Germline CDR1 and CDR2: LGHNA and YSLEER. The CDR3 protein is CASSQEYRGWNYGYTF. CDR3 in DNA: TGCGCCAGCAGCCAAGAATACCGCGGATGGAACTATGGCTACACCTTC.

CDR3 protein: CASSLGVAVNEQFF. CDR3 DNA: TGTGCCAGCAGCTTAGGGGTCGCGGTGAATGAGCAGTTCTTC. The chain is built from TRBV7-2 and TRBJ2-1, with D unresolved. The CDR3 is made up of 14 amino acids. With 1 base removed from V and 7 bases from J, the gap between germline ends came to 11 bases. CDR1 SGHTA and CDR2 FQGNSA come from the germline V gene.

This clonotype was picked up a small number of times. V is TRBV20-1 and J is TRBJ2-7; 7 bases agree with TRBD2. J lost 3 bases, V lost 4 bases, and 6 bases had no gene match. The CDR3 is made up of 13 amino acids. Germline V lookup: CDR1 DFQATT, CDR2 SNEGSKA (reference sequence). CDR3 residues: CSATSGGDYEQYF. CDR3 bases: TGCAGTGCTACCTCGGGAGGCGACTACGAGCAGTACTTC.

This CDR3 is CASNAGFVNEKLFF. CDR3 sequence (DNA): TGTGCCAGCAACGCTGGGTTTGTAAATGAAAAACTGTTTTTT. V gene TRBV6-6 combines with J gene TRBJ1-4; no clear D. V shed 7 bases and J shed 5 bases, with 14 bases lying between them. The CDR3 extends over 14 amino acids. The germline V gene has CDR1 MNHNY and CDR2 SVGAGI (reference sequence).

J is TRBJ2-2 and V is TRBV25-1; no firm D call. V lost 4 bases and J 11 bases, leaving 11 bases between the germline ends. This CDR3 comprises 12 residues. Germline CDR1 and CDR2: MGHDK and SYGVNS. CDR3: CASSVPLGELFF. The DNA for the CDR3 is TGTGCCAGCAGTGTTCCTCTGGGTGAGCTGTTTTTT.

This clonotype was observed a few times. The V and J genes are TRBV27 and TRBJ2-7; TRBD2 might be the D (7 bases). Germline V gene lookup returns CDR1 MNHEY and CDR2 SMNVEV (reference sequence). Trimming took off 4 bases at V and 1 base at J, with 11 bases between the two ends. The CDR3 totals 14 residues. CDR3 region: CASSSSGTSYEQYF. CDR3 DNA: TGTGCCAGCAGTTCCAGCGGGACATCCTACGAGCAGTACTTC.